The present T cell receptor (beta chain) was sequenced within a study of shared clonotypes between healthy human individuals. In the naive CD8 group, cells lacked CD45RO and were positively selected for CCR7, so terminally differentiated effector memory CD45RA+ cells were left out. The CDR3 has 15 amino acids. The V gene lost 4 bases and the J gene lost 0 bases, with 10 bases spanning the gap. The V gene's germline CDR1 is MNHEY and CDR2 SMNVEV (reference sequence). An assay was performed, and its level was deep. Data came from immunoSEQ multiplex PCR; TCRdb stores just in-frame clones and leaves some out. Counted here are roughly 890,000 clones, 85% to 95% occurring once; the ten biggest clones make up around 24%. Study-wide results and limits: Memory subsets generally showed lower estimated richness than naive subsets.

Worth noting for this clone: Antigen specificity is unknown.

The chain joins TRBV27 to TRBJ1-3, with a weak D call TRBD1 (5 bases). The sequence derives from a man aged 25 to 40 in good health. The sequenced sample consisted of naive CD8+ T cells sorted from blood. CDR3 sequence: CASSSDTSSGNTIYF. In DNA form, the CDR3 reads TGTGCCAGCAGTTCGGACACCAGCTCTGGAAACACCATATATTTT.